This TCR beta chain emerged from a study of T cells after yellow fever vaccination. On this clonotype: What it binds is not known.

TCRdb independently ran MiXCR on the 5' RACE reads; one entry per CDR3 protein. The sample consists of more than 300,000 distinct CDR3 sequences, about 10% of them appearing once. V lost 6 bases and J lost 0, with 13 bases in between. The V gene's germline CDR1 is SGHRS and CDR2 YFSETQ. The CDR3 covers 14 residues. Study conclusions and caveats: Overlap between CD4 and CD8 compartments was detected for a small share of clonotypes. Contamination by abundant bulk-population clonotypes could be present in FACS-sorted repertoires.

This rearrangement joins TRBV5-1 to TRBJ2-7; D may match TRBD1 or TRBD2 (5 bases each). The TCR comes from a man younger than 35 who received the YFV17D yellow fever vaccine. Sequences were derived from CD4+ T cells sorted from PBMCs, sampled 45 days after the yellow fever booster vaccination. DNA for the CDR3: TGCGCCAGCACGCCCCGGGGACGCTCCTACGAGCAGTACTTC. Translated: CASTPRGRSYEQYF.